The entry below describes one TCR beta chain. The data were taken from a study of blood T cell repertoires in COVID-19. Across the whole study: Some COVID-19 samples were acute and others convalescent; all came from the United States, Italy and Spain. T cells, B-cell-depleted T cells, or PBMCs provided the cDNA or gDNA that served as material.

In the authors' methods: Estimates of nucleated cell counts were drawn from the amplification of reference gene primers. Sequencing used immunoSEQ multiplex PCR; TCRdb keeps in-frame clones, though not all of them. The D gene and trimming were derived from the DNA, and the V and J assignments and clone size from that table. Counted here are fewer than 50,000 clones, around four fifths occurring once; the ten biggest clones make up under 55%. The CDR3 has 15 amino acids. Losses at the gene ends were 5 bases for V and 4 bases for J; bases not matched to a gene: 9. Germline V gene data show CDR1 as SEHNR and CDR2 as FQNEAQ (reference sequence).

Material for sequencing was peripheral blood. This TCR came from an elderly woman with active or convalescent COVID-19. The rearrangement links TRBV7-9 to TRBJ2-5; 8 positions match TRBD1. The CDR3 sequence is CASSTKDRVGETQYF. CDR3 DNA: TGTGCCAGCAGCACCAAGGACAGGGTTGGAGAGACCCAGTACTTC.